Following are 3 T cell receptor beta chains from one sample sequenced in a study of lymphopenia after photon versus proton radiotherapy. Repertoires were generated with immunoSEQ multiplex PCR, while TCRdb's copy carries only in-frame clones and drops some. The table records 75,000 to 95,000 clones, over 70% of them present only once. Sequencing used peripheral blood, obtained from a patient treated with proton-based radiotherapy. The receptors derive from a man between 60 and 75 years old with pancreatic cancer.

The V and J genes are TRBV11-2 and TRBJ2-7; tentative D call: TRBD2 (6 bases). The germline V and J ends were trimmed by 5 bases and 0 bases, with 11 bases remaining between them. CDR1 is SGHAT and CDR2 is FQNNGV in the germline V gene. This CDR3 is 14 amino acids long. This CDR3 is CASSLTTSSYEQYF. In DNA form, the CDR3 reads TGTGCCAGCAGCCTAACGACTAGCTCCTACGAGCAGTACTTC.

The chain combines TRBV15 with TRBJ2-5, with 11 bases lining up with TRBD1. J was trimmed by 7 bases and V by 8 bases; bases with no gene match: 9. The CDR3 has 14 residues. Germline V gene lookup returns CDR1 LNHNV and CDR2 YYDKDF (reference sequence). The CDR3 spells CATEDRGLVRTQYF. CDR3 sequence (DNA): TGTGCCACCGAGGACAGGGGGCTCGTAAGGACCCAGTACTTC.

This chain uses TRBV2 with TRBJ2-7; TRBD2 matches at 12 bases. This CDR3 contains 20 residues. Germline CDR1 reads SNHLY; CDR2 reads FYNNEI. With 7 bases clipped from V and 1 base from J, the junction kept 20 bases outside the gene matches. CDR3: CASTKETSGRGRVWSYEQYF. The CDR3 DNA follows: TGTGCCAGCACCAAAGAGACTAGCGGGAGAGGTCGAGTGTGGTCCTACGAGCAGTACTTC.